The 6 T cell receptor beta chains below come from one sample, sequenced in a study of T cell changes during pregnancy in multiple sclerosis. TCRdb's table, derived via immunoSEQ multiplex PCR, lists solely in-frame clones and lacks some. The table has roughly 42,000 clones, 70% to 90% seen once; the top ten hold about 0.6%. The sample in question was CD4+ T cells from peripheral blood mononuclear cells, obtained in the first trimester of pregnancy. The receptors were gathered from a female donor with multiple sclerosis, enrolled in a pregnancy study.

The chain employs TRBV28 and TRBJ1-4; D might be TRBD1 (6 bases). The CDR3 is made up of 13 amino acids. V was clipped by 8 bases and J by 6 bases, with 13 bases between them. The germline CDR1 and CDR2 sequences are MDHEN and SYDVKM. The CDR3 loop reads CASVGRGYEKLFF. CDR3 DNA sequence: TGTGCCAGCGTTGGCAGGGGTTATGAAAAACTGTTTTTT.

This chain links TRBV19 with TRBJ1-4; 7 bases are shared with TRBD1. This CDR3 contains 16 residues. Per germline, CDR1 LNHDA and CDR2 SQIVND (reference sequence). J was trimmed by 1 base and V by 5 bases; bases with no gene match: 7. The CDR3 DNA is TGTGCCAGTAGTGCGAGGGGACAGCTAACTAATGAAAAACTGTTTTTT. As protein: CASSARGQLTNEKLFF.

The table lists this clone with a few counts. The chain joins TRBV7-2 to TRBJ2-2; no definite D call. Trimming removed 4 bases from V and 1 base from J, with 10 bases in between. Germline assignment: CDR1 SGHTA and CDR2 FQGNSA. This CDR3 comprises 15 residues. The CDR3 DNA follows: TGTGCCAGCAGCTACCTTCCTATGAACACCGGGGAGCTGTTTTTT. It is translated as CASSYLPMNTGELFF.

This chain joins TRBV11-3 and TRBJ2-2; tentatively, D is TRBD2 (6 bases). The CDR3 runs 13 residues. The germline V gene has CDR1 SGHNT and CDR2 YENEEA. The V gene lost 3 bases and the J gene lost 4 bases, with 6 bases spanning the gap. The CDR3 DNA is TGTGCCAGCAGCTTCGGGGGCACCGGGGAGCTGTTTTTT. This sequence encodes CASSFGGTGELFF.

The rearrangement joins TRBV29-1 to TRBJ2-3; weak D call: TRBD1 (5 bases). Germline loops: CDR1 SQVTM, CDR2 ANQGSEA. The CDR3 has 12 amino acids. V was cut by 7 bases and J by 5 bases, with 13 bases left in between. CDR3 nucleotide sequence: TGCAGCGCCGTACCAGGGCAAGATACGCAGTATTTT. Its protein product is CSAVPGQDTQYF.

The chain combines TRBV5-4 with TRBJ2-7; the D gene is possibly TRBD1 (5 bases). The V and J ends lost 0 bases and 0 bases respectively, with 10 bases between them. Germline V gene data show CDR1 as SGHNT and CDR2 as YYREEE (reference sequence). The length of the CDR3 is 15 residues. The CDR3 nucleotides are TGTGCCAGCAGCTTGGGGACATTGAGCTCCTACGAGCAGTACTTC. Its protein product is CASSLGTLSSYEQYF.